These T cell receptor beta chains were read from a single sample in a study of blood T cell repertoires in COVID-19. The repertoire was sequenced with immunoSEQ multiplex PCR; TCRdb's copy has only in-frame clones and lacks some. The repertoire has some 250,000 clones, 86% of them found once; the top ten carry 15%. Sequenced: PBMCs or T cells enriched from blood (not recorded which). All receptors come from a man aged 18 to 30 who had recovered from COVID-19. CDR3s include the opening cysteine and the closing phenylalanine or tryptophan. D genes are given only for firm matches. Clone sizes are given selectively: once, few, many, or a class where the clone is expanded.

>TRBJ1-1|TRBD1|NA|TRBV7-2
TGTGCCAGCAGTCCGACAGGGGTTTACACTGAAGCTTTCTTT
CASSPTGVYTEAFF
>TRBJ2-3|TRBD2|NA|TRBV5-1
TGCGCCAGCAGCCCGGGACTAGCGGGAACGAGCACAGATACGCAGTATTTT
CASSPGLAGTSTDTQYF
>TRBJ1-6|NA|NA|TRBV27
TGTGCCAGCAGTTTTCAGGGATCTGGTTCACCCCTCCACTTT
CASSFQGSGSPLHF
>TRBJ2-5|NA|once|TRBV27
TGTGCCAGCAGTTTTACGGCTAGAAAGACCCAGTACTTC
CASSFTARKTQYF
>TRBJ2-3|TRBD2|NA|TRBV3-1/TRBV3-2
TGTGCCAGCAGCCAGGGGGAACATAGCGGGAGGGCAGATACGCAGTATTTT
CASSQGEHSGRADTQYF
>TRBJ1-1|NA|few|TRBV19
TGTGCCAGTAGTTCGGGCCTGACTAAGCGGGACACTGAAGCTTTCTTT
CASSSGLTKRDTEAFF
>TRBJ2-7|TRBD1|NA|TRBV30
TGTGCCTGGGAACAAACCGGGACAGGAAACTACGAGCAGTACTTC
CAWEQTGTGNYEQYF
>TRBJ1-4|NA|NA|TRBV11-2
TGTGCCAGCAGCTTAGGAGTAAGGACTACAACTAATGAAAAACTGTTTTTT
CASSLGVRTTTNEKLFF
>TRBJ1-5|TRBD1|NA|TRBV28
TGTGCCAGCTTAAAACAGGGGCGGCAGCCCCAGCATTTT
CASLKQGRQPQHF
>TRBJ2-3|NA|NA|TRBV19
TGTGCCAGTAGTATTCCCGACTCTACTATCTGCCCAGATACGCAGTATTTT
CASSIPDSTICPDTQYF
>TRBJ1-5|NA|NA|TRBV18
TGTGCCAGCTCACCGCAGGGTGTGGGCAATCAGCCCCAGCATTTT
CASSPQGVGNQPQHF
>TRBJ2-7|NA|NA|TRBV5-6
TGTGCCAGCAGCGTAGGGACTCCAACTCCCTACGAGCAGTACTTC
CASSVGTPTPYEQYF
>TRBJ1-5|NA|few|TRBV19
TGTGCCAGTAGTAAAACAGAGGGCAACCAAAACAATCAGCCCCAGCATTTT
CASSKTEGNQNNQPQHF
>TRBJ2-1|TRBD2|NA|TRBV19
TGTGCCAGTACCTCTCGATGGGGGACTAGCGTTGGCCCTAATGAGCAGTTCTTC
CASTSRWGTSVGPNEQFF
>TRBJ2-2|TRBD2|NA|TRBV5-1
TGCGCCAGCAGCTTGGGGACTAGCGGGCGCACCGGGGAGCTGTTTTTT
CASSLGTSGRTGELFF
>TRBJ2-7|TRBD1|NA|TRBV2
TGTGCCATCCGTTCGACAGGGGCCCTCTACGAGCAGTACTTC
CAIRSTGALYEQYF
>TRBJ2-1|TRBD1|NA|TRBV12-5
TGTGCTAGTGTCCCGGGACAGGCGTACAATGAGCAGTTCTTC
CASVPGQAYNEQFF
>TRBJ1-1|NA|NA|TRBV7-3
TGTGCCAGCAGGAAACAGGGGAACACTGAAGCTTTCTTT
CASRKQGNTEAFF
>TRBJ2-2|NA|few|TRBV5-4
TGTGCCAGCAGCGGGACGGATGGGACAACCGACAGTGCCGGGGAGCTGTTTTTT
CASSGTDGTTDSAGELFF
>TRBJ2-1|NA|NA|TRBV24-1
TGTGCCACCAGTGACCTAGGCGGGGATGGGCAGTTCTTC
CATSDLGGDGQFF
>TRBJ2-5|NA|NA|TRBV28
TGTGCCAGCACCCAGGGACCGCCGGGAGTGAAGACCCAGTACTTC
CASTQGPPGVKTQYF
>TRBJ2-1|NA|NA|TRBV14
TGTGCCAGCAGCCAAGGGGGCGGACTAATCAATGAGCAGTTCTTC
CASSQGGGLINEQFF
>TRBJ2-2|TRBD1|NA|TRBV5-1
TGCGCCAGTCGTCAGGGGGCAGGCACCGGGGAGCTGTTTTTT
CASRQGAGTGELFF
>TRBJ2-7|TRBD2|NA|TRBV27
TGTGCCAGCAGTTTATGGGGGCAGGGGACTAGCGGGGGACCCTACGAGCAGTACTTC
CASSLWGQGTSGGPYEQYF